This T cell receptor (beta chain) emerged from a study of blood T cells in healthy people across ages (dated by TCRdb to about 2015). Study-wide context: In model experiments, template switching captured about one uniquely barcoded TCR beta cDNA molecule for every two T cells. For two donors (one aged 18 to 30 and one aged 80 or older), the study analyzed two additional independent replicas of 1 million unique cDNA reads from the same blood draw. Age-related changes in TCR beta repertoire diversity were measured in the study by deep sequencing normalized with unique cDNA molecular identifiers. The donors were divided into four age groups: young (average approximately 15 years), middle-aged (approximately 39), aged (approximately 59) and long-lived (about 84). The full study reports these points: Conclusive comparison of naive and antigen-experienced compartments was prevented by the profiling of bulk unsorted PBMCs. Compared with the aged group, the long-lived group had more naive CD4+ T cells, fewer expanded clones and increased TCR diversity, suggesting age selection. Because donor CMV infection status was unknown, age-related changes in expanded clonotypes were potentially confounded. Observed TCR beta diversity per million T cells fell roughly linearly with age, and a significant reduction was already apparent by age around 40. Estimates of total diversity based on one million sequenced T cells were regarded as lower bounds and as underestimates. A strong correlation was found between observed TCR beta diversity and the percentage of naive T cells measured by flow cytometry.

Spanning cysteine to phenylalanine, the CDR3 consists of 14 amino acids. Only the CDR3 DNA is retained, 42 bases long and in frame from the first base. As encoded in the germline V gene, CDR1 is SQVTM while CDR2 is ANQGSEA. The donors were 40 or so Caucasian individuals from Russia, aged roughly 6 to 100 years, who were systemically healthy. Approximately 11 milliliters of peripheral blood were drawn from each donor into EDTA-treated Vacutainer tubes. Ficoll-Paque density-gradient centrifugation was used to isolate PBMCs, with at least 7 million per sample. Total RNA, at least 6 micrograms per sample, was extracted from PBMCs with Trizol reagent. The percentages of naive CD45RAhigh/CD27high T cells were determined by flow cytometry on a PBMC aliquot from every donor. About this clonotype: Its antigen remains undetermined. Just one base apart from a much larger clone, this may be a read error.

Library preparation employed 5' RACE. These reads were obtained on an Illumina HiSeq 2500. A second roughly 6 to 12 cycle PCR used a sample-barcoded 5' primer and a J-beta primer mix. A unique molecular identifier was introduced onto each TCR beta cDNA molecule by a template-switch 5' adaptor carrying 12 random nucleotides. Each sample yielded at least 3 million CDR3-containing paired-end reads. The Mint cDNA synthesis kit, primed by a TRBC-specific oligonucleotide, was used to synthesize first-strand cDNA from all RNA. After uracil-DNA glycosylase treatment, a first 18-cycle PCR used universal primers M1SS and BC2_uni_R on all cDNA. As for the original processing: For normalization, 1 million high-quality reads, each with a distinct molecular identifier, were randomly selected from each sample. Instead of being binned into consensus sequences, reads that shared molecular identifiers were thrown out. MiTCR, with a Q25 quality threshold and the strictest error-elimination algorithm, was used for CDR3 identification, clonotype clustering and error correction. A nonparametric unseen species model with Euler transformation was used to estimate lower-bound total TCR beta diversity. Using fastp trimming at Q25 and MiXCR clonotype assembly, TCRdb reanalyzed the public sequencing data and kept in-frame beta chains. Here each entry gathers all rows of one CDR3 protein and keeps the most common genes and DNA. These V and J calls rely on TCRdb rather than the paper's analysis. A total of about 930,000 distinct CDR3 sequences appear in this sample, 25% to 35% of them only once. Roughly 10% of the sample lies in the top ten.

A further study also used this sample, focusing on T cells of mothers and their children. As the second paper documents: Nine systemically healthy Caucasian individuals served as donors, namely three mothers together with their six children. cDNA synthesis used all of the extracted RNA, with around 1.5 ug of RNA in each 15 ul reaction. In the second PCR, the M1S primer added sample barcodes and 2-4 random nucleotides. Each mother yielded over 9 million TCR beta CDR3 reads and each child some 3 million reads. Thymic selection shapes the output of TCR recombination in a similar way in related and unrelated pairs, and inherited differences have a minor effect. Related mother-child pairs always showed normalized repertoire overlap that was slightly higher than in unrelated mother-child pairs, though the difference was never significant. With a sensitivity of around 97 clones per million clonotypes, no persistent microchimeric T cell clones were detected. Deep NGS was used in the study to compare the TCR beta repertoires of mothers and children and to look for features that separate related mother-child pairs from unrelated individuals. Mothers averaged approximately 41 +/- 4 years of age and children averaged about 12 +/- 4 years. After adapters were ligated using NEBNext reagents, the libraries underwent 100+100 nt paired-end sequencing on an Illumina HiSeq 2000. To avoid cross-contamination, the mother libraries and the child libraries were prepared a month apart and sequenced in separate runs. For each donor, somewhere between about 500,000 and 2,000,000 distinct TCR beta clonotypes were identified. Naive TCR beta clonotypes were estimated from low-frequency clonotypes matched to each donor's FACS-determined naive share, without sorting.

The sequence links TRBV29-1 to TRBJ2-3, with TRBD2 identical over 12 junction bases. This sequence originates from a woman between 40 and 55 years old in good health. The sample consisted of blood. The nucleotides read TGCAGCGCTAGCGGGGGGGCAATCACAGATGCGCAGTATTTT. This sequence encodes CSASGGAITDAQYF.